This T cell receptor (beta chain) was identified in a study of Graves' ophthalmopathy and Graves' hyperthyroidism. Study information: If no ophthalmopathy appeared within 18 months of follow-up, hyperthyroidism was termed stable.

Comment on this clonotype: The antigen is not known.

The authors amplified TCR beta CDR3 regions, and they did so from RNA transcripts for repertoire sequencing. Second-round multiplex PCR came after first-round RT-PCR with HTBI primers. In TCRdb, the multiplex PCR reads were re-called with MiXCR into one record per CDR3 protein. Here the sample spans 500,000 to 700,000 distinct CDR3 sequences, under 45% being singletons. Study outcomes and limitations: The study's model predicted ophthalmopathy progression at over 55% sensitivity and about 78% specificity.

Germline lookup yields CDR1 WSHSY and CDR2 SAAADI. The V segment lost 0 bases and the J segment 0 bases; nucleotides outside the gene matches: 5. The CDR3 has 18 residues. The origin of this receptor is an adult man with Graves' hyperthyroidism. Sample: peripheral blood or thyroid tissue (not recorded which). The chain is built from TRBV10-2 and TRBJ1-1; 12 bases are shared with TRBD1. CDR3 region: CASSESRGTGGLNTEAFF. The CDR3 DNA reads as TGCGCCAGCAGTGAGTCGAGGGGGACAGGGGGCCTGAACACTGAAGCTTTCTTT.